Listed below are T cell receptor beta chains from one sample, sequenced in a study of blood T cell repertoires in COVID-19. The assay was immunoSEQ multiplex PCR, and TCRdb's table has in-frame clones only and misses some. The sample lists about 210,000 clones, 87% seen once, with roughly 7.1% in the top ten. Sequenced input: PBMCs or T cells enriched from blood (not recorded which). Receptors originate from a man aged 30 to 45 in a cohort exposed to, infected with or recovered from COVID-19 (not recorded which). Each CDR3 is given without its conserved first and last residue.

V gene	J gene	CDR3 protein
TRBV28	TRBJ1-3	AIPWRSGNTIY
TRBV28	TRBJ2-3	ASSLFSGDTQY
TRBV6-5	TRBJ1-2	ASSYLQGADGYT
TRBV10-2	TRBJ1-2	ASSGGALYGYT
TRBV18	TRBJ2-7	ASSPPLRGEQY
TRBV29-1	TRBJ2-1	SVEGPAGGNEQF
TRBV3-1/TRBV3-2	TRBJ2-3	ASSRYIASQGDTQY
TRBV5-1	TRBJ2-1	ASSTESYNEQF
TRBV7-6	TRBJ2-3	ASSLAAGQSDTQY
TRBV7-3	TRBJ2-1	ASSSPGRGADNEQF
TRBV5-5	TRBJ2-1	ASSLATGGRFDNEQF
TRBV28	TRBJ1-6	ASSLGKGATSPLH
TRBV14	TRBJ2-1	ASSQALFNEQF
TRBV11-2	TRBJ2-5	ASSFRRQGPQETQY
TRBV7-3	TRBJ2-5	ASSPTGGETQY
TRBV7-9	TRBJ2-7	ASSSGLALPPNYEQY
TRBV3-1/TRBV3-2	TRBJ2-7	ASSQEGWREQY
TRBV29-1	TRBJ1-4	SVLGQANEKLF
TRBV2	TRBJ1-5	ASSEGVAQPQH
TRBV27	TRBJ2-7	ASRPEDSYEQY
TRBV5-1	TRBJ1-4	ASSLTGGAEKLF
TRBV5-5	TRBJ2-1	ASILQVGEQF
TRBV29-1	TRBJ2-7	SVGERGVRKYEQY
TRBV2	TRBJ2-3	ASTPVLGQAGDTQY
TRBV19	TRBJ1-2	ASRRQGPANYGYT
TRBV4-1	TRBJ2-7	ASSQVSTSGTYEQY
TRBV19	TRBJ1-5	ASSQQVGQPQH
TRBV5-4	TRBJ2-3	ASSPGGNSVDTQY
TRBV28	TRBJ2-1	ASSKLAGFNEQF
TRBV4-1	TRBJ2-7	ASSQGLGYGYEQY